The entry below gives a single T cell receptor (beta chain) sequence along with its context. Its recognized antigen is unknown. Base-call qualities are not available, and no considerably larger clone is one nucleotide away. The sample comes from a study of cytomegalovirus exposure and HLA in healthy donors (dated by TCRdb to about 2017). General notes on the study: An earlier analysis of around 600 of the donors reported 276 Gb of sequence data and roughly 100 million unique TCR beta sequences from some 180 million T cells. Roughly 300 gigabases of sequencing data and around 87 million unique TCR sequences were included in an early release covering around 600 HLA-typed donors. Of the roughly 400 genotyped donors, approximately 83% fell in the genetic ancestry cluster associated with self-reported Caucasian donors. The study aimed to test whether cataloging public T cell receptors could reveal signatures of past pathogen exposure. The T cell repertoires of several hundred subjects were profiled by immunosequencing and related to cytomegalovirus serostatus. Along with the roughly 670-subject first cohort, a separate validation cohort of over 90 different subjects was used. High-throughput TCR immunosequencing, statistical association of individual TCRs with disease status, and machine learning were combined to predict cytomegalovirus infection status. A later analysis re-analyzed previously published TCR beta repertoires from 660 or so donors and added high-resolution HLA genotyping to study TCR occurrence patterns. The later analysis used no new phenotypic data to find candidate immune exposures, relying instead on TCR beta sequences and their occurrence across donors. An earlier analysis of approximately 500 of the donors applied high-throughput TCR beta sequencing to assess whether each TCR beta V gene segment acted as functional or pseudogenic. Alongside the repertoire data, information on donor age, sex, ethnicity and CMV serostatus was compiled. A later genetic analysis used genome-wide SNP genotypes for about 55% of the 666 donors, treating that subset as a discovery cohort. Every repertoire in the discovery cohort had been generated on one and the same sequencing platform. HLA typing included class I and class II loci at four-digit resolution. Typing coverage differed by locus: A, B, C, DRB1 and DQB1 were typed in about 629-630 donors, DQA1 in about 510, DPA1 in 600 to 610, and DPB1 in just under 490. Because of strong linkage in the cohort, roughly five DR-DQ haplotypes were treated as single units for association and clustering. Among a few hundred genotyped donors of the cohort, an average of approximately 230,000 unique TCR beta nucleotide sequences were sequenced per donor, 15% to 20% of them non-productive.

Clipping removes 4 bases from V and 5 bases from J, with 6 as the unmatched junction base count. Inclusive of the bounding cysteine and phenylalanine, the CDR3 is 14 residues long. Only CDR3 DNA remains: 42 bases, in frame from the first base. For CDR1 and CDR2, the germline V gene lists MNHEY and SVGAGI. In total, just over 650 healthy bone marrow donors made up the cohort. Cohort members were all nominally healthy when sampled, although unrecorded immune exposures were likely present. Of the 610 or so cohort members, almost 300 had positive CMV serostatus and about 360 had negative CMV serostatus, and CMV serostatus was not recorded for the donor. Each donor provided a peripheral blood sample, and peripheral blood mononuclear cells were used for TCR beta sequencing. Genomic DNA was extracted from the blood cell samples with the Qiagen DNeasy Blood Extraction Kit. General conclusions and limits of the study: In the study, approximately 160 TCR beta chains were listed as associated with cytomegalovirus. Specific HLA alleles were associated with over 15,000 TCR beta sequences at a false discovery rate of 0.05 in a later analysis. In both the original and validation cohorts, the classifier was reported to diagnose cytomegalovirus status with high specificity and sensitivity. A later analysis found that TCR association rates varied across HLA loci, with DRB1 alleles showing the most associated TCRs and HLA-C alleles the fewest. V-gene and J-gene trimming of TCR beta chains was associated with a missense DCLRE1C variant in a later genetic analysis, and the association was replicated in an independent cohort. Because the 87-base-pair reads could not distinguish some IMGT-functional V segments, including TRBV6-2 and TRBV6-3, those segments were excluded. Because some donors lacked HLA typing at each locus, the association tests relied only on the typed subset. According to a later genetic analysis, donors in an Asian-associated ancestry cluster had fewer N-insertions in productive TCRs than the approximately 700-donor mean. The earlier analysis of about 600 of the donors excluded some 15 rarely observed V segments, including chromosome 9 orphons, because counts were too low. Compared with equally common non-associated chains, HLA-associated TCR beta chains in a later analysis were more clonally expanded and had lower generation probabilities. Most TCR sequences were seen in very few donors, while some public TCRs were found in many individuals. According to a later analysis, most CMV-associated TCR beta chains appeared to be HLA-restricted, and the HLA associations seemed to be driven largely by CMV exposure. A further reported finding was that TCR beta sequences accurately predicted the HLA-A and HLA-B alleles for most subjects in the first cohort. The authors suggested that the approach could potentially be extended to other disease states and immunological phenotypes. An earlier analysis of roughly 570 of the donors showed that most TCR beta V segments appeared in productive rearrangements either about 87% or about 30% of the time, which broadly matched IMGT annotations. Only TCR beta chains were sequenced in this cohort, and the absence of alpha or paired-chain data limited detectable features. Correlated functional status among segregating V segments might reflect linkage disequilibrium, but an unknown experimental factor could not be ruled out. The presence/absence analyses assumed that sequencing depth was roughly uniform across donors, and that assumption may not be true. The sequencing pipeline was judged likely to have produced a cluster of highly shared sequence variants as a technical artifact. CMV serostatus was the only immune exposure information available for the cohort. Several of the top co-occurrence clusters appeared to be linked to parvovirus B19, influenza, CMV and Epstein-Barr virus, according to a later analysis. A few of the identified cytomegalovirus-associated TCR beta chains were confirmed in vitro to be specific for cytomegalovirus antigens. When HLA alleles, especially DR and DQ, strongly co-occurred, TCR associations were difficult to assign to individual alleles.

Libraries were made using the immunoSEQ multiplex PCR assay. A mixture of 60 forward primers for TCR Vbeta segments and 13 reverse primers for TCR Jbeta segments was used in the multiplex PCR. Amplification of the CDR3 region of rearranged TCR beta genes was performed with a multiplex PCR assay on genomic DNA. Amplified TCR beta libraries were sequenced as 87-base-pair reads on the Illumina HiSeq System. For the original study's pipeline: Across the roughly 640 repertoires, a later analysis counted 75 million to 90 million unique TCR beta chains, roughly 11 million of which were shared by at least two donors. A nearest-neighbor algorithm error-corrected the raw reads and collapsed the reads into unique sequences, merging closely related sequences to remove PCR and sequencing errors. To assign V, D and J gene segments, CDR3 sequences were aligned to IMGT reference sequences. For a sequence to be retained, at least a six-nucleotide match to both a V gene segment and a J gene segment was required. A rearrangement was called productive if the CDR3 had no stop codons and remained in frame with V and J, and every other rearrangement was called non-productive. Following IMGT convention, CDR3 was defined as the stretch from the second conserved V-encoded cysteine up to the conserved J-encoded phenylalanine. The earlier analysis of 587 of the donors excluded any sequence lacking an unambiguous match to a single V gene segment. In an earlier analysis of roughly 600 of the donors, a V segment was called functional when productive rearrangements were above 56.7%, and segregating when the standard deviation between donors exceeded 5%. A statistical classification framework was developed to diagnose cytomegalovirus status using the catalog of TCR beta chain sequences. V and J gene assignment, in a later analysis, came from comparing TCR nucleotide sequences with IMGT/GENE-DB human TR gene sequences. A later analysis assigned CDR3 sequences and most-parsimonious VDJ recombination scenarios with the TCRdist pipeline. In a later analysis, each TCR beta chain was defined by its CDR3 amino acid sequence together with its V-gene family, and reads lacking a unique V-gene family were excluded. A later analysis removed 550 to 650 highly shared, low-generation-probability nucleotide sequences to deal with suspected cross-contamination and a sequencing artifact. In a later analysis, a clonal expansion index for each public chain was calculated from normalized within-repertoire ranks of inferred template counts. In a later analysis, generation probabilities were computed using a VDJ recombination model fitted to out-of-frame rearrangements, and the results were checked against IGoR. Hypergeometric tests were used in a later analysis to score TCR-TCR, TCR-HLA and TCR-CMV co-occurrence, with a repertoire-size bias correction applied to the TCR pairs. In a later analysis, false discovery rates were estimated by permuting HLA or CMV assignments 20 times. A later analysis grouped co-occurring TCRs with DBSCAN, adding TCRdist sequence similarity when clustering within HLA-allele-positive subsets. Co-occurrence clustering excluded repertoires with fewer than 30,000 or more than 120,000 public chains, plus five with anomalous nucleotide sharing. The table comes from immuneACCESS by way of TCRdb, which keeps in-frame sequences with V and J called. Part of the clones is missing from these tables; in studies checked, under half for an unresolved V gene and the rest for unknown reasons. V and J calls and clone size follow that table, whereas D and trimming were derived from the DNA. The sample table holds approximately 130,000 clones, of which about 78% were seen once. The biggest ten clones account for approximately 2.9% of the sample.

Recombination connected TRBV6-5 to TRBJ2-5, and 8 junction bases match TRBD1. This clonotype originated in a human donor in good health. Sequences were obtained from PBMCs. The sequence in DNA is TGTGCCAGCAGTTCCAGACAGGGGCGGGAGACCCAGTACTTC. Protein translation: CASSSRQGRETQYF.